The clone carrying this T cell receptor (beta chain) was detected ten times or more. Its antigen is unidentified. The CDR3 is 17 amino acids. Germline assignment: CDR1 MDHEN and CDR2 SYDVKM. J was trimmed by 9 bases and V by 4 bases; bases with no gene match: 14. With a duration under 2 months, the hyperthyroidism was newly diagnosed in patients aged 18 to 65. Using about 10 ml of fresh peripheral blood, PBMCs were prepared. This entry belongs to a study of T cells in Graves' hyperthyroidism and ophthalmopathy. Using RNA transcripts as the source, TCR beta CDR3 regions were amplified. HTBI primers drove first-round RT-PCR of the TCR CDR3. Each CDR3 protein is one row after TCRdb ran MiXCR on the multiplex PCR reads. The data hold roughly 660,000 distinct CDR3 sequences, with roughly 17% observed a single time. General observations from the study: Ophthalmopathy stood apart from stable hyperthyroidism in a 13 V-J model. Most expanded thyroid clonotypes above 0.001 also appeared in blood.

V and J are TRBV28 and TRBJ2-1; 11 bases match TRBD2. The origin of this receptor is a man between 50 and 59 years old with Graves' hyperthyroidism. Sequencing was carried out using blood. CDR3 residues: CASSSALTSGRNGEQFF. Here the CDR3 DNA reads TGTGCCAGCAGTTCCGCCCTAACTAGCGGGAGAAATGGTGAGCAGTTCTTC.